A single TCR beta chain is shown here with its context. The sample belongs to a study of technical replicates of blood from a handful of donors. V was clipped by 2 bases and J by 0 bases, with 5 bases between them. Germline CDR1 and CDR2: MGHDK and SYGVNS. There are 14 residues in the CDR3. Clones were read by immunoSEQ multiplex PCR, and TCRdb kept only the in-frame ones, dropping some. The sample carries about 79,000 clones, around 92% recorded once. The material sequenced was T cells isolated from PBMCs. The receptor was derived from a human donor in good health. Some clones in this sample may be carry-over from other donors' samples. The chain joins TRBV25-1 to TRBJ1-5; D gene unclear. The CDR3 spells CASSEPLSNQPQHF. CDR3 bases: TGTGCCAGCAGTGAACCCCTTAGCAATCAGCCCCAGCATTTT.